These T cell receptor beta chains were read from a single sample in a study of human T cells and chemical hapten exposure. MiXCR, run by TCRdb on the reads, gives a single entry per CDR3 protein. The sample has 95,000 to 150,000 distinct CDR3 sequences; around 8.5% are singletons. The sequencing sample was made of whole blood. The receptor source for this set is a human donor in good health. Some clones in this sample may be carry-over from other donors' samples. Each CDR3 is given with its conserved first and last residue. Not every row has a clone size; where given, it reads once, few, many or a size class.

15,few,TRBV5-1,CASSLTSGSFDTQYF
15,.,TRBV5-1,CASSLRQGVGDGYTF
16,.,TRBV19,CASSFRQGATYNEQFF
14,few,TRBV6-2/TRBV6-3,CASEDRGLYNEQFF
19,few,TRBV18,CASSPPGSGWTSGANVLTF
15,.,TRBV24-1,CATSDQDSSYNEQFF
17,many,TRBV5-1,CASSTNRLAGDTDTQYF
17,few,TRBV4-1,CASSQSSGRNSYNEQFF
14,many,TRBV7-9,CASSIGQAGTEAFF
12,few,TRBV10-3,CAIRPSGNEQFF
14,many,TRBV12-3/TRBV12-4,CASSLRGSGNTIYF
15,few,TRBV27,CASSLTQGPNSPLHF
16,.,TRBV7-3,CASSPVGQGAADEQFF
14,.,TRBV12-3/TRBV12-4,CASSPPGPNTEAFF
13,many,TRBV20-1,CSARGLAGDEQFF
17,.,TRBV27,CASSPRDSSRSYNEQFF
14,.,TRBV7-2,CASSVTGQGWEQYF
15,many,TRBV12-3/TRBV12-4,CASYPGGRVADTQYF
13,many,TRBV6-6,CASKQGLNTEAFF
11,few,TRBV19,CASGTNQPQHF
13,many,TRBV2,CASRTSGSETQYF
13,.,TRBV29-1,CSVAGGSPYEQYF
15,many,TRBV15,CATSKRGGFTGELFF
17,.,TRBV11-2,CASSLVPSGGAYNEQFF
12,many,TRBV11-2,CASSSENQPQHF
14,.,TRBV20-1,CSAILVRGAYEQYF
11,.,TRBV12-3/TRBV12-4,CASTGQIGYTF